This T cell receptor (beta chain) came from a study of cytomegalovirus exposure and HLA in healthy donors. It was with 60 Vbeta and 13 Jbeta primers that the PCR ran. Using immunoSEQ multiplex PCR, the repertoire was profiled, and TCRdb retains in-frame clones only, with some absent. This sample carries fewer than 200,000 clones, about 88% of them seen once, and the ten largest clones take 0.2% to 0.3%. V shed 7 bases, J shed 3 bases, and the junction held 6 bases outside the gene matches. This CDR3 is built from 14 residues. Germline lookup yields CDR1 MDHEN and CDR2 SYDVKM. Donors had nominal health at sampling but likely had unrecorded immune exposures.

The rearrangement joins TRBV28 to TRBJ1-5; TRBD1 aligns across 7 bases. This TCR was recovered from a girl in the first two years of life in good health and CMV-seronegative. The source material was PBMCs. CDR3 region: CASKIQGINQPQHF. The CDR3 nucleotides are TGTGCCAGCAAAATACAGGGGATCAATCAGCCCCAGCATTTT.